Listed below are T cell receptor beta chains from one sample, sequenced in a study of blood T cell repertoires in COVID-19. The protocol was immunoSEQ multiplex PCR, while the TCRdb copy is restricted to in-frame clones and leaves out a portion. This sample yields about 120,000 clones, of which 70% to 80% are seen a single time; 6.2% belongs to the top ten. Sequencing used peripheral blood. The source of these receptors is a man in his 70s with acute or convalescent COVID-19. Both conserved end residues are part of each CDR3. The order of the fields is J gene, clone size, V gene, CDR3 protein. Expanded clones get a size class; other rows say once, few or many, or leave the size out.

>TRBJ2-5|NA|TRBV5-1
CASSLVPGEETQYF
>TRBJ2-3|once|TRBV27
CASSAGGWGDTQYF
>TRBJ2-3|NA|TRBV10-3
CAISGRASTDTQYF
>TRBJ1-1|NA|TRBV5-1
CASSRDSPEAFF
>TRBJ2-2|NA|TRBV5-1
CAAGTGGTGELFF
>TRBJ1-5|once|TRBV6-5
CASSYSMRQPQHF
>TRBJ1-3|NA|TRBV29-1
CSVGAGTGAGNTIYF
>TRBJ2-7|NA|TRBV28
CASSLGGSGLHEQYF
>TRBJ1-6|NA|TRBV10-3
CAISIGRGSYNSPLHF
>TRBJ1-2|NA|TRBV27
CASSPTGTGYPNYGYTF
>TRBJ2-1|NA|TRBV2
CASSPRAGGWSNEQFF
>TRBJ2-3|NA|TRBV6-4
CASSDSTGETDTQYF
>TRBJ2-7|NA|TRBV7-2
CASSLRDSSREQYF
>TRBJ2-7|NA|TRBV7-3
CASSQQEGSSYEQYF
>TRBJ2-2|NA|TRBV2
CASRLAGEGGELFF
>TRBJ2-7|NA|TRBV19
CASSTRDSAYEQYF
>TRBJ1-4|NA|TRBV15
CATSRGRDEKLFF
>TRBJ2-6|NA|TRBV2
CASRAGTGANVLTF
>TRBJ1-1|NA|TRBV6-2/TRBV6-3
CASSALGLSNTEAFF
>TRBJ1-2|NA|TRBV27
CASSADRGAYGYTF
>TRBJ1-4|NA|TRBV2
CASSTGTGVEEKLFF
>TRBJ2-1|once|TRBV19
CASGTSVYNEQFF
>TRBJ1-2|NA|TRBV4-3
CASSQDLGHGYTF
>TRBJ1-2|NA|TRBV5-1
CASSLPGGSGYTF
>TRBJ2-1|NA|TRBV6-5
CASGGTAFYNEQFF
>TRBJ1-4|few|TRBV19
CASSPRGGEKLFF
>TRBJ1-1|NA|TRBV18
CASSNGANTEAFF
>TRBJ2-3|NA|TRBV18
CASSPTSGDTDTQYF
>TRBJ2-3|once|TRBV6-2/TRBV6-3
CASSNLAGGRDTQYF
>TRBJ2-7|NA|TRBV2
CASSDIHEQYF
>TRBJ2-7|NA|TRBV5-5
CASTPGGSSYEQYF
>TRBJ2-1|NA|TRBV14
CASSITSGSINEQFF
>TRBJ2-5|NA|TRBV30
CAWGGLADPQETQYF
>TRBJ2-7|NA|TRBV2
CASREGRSSYEQYF
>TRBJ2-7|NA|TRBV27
CASTKLAANSYEQYF
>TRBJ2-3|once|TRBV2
CADPGTSRDTQYF
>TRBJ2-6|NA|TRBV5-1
CASSSLARGANVLTF
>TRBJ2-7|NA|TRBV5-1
CASSGRAGRGYEQYF
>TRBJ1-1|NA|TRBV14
CASSRLGQLNTEAFF
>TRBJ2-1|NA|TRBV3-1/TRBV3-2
CASSLPGTSTNEQFF
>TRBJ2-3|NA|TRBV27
CASSLALAGGTDTQYF
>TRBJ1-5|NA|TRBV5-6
CASSVNRGVLSQHF
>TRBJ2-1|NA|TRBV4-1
CASSHALGLAGGGYNEQFF
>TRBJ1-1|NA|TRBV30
CAWRPQGGTEAFF
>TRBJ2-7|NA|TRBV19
CASSIDRTSGLAREQYF